This T cell receptor beta chain was observed in a study of T-cell reconstitution after alpha-beta-depleted transplantation in children. This sample's TCRbeta library carried unique molecular identifier barcodes. One entry per CDR3 protein results from TCRdb running MiXCR on the PCR reads. Among roughly 670,000 distinct CDR3 sequences, approximately 14% were seen once, and the ten largest hold about 0.79%. At least ten counts were recorded for this clonotype. Its antigen is still unknown. Looked up from germline, CDR1 is SGHRS and CDR2 is YFSETQ. The CDR3 consists of 15 residues. Trimming shortened V by 1 base and J by 0 bases, and 11 bases separated the two germline ends. Overall study results and limits: Expanded graft clones, several hundred of them, were reportedly the source of alpha-beta T cells about two months after transplant. After transplant, high TCRbeta diversity at day 60 in some patients arose from surviving recipient T cells and thymic progenitors. Newly produced T cells mostly provided counts and TCRbeta diversity after one year, as hyperexpanded clones declined.

The chain recombines TRBV5-1 with TRBJ2-7; D is possibly TRBD1 (6 bases). The clonotype originates from a girl aged 2-10 years with congenital amegakaryocytic thrombocytopenia, due to receive a stem cell transplant. The sample here was PBMCs, taken before TCRalphabeta/CD19-depleted stem cell transplant. The DNA for the CDR3 is TGCGCCAGCAGCTTGACGACAGGAATCTCCTACGAGCAGTACTTC. Translated, it gives CASSLTTGISYEQYF.